A single sample gave rise to the 14 T cell receptor beta chains below, sequenced in a study of T cells in Graves' hyperthyroidism and ophthalmopathy. Authors of the study amplified TCR beta CDR3 regions from RNA transcripts. Carried out on the TCR CDR3, a first-round RT-PCR used the HTBI primer set. MiXCR was run by TCRdb on the multiplex PCR reads, yielding one entry per CDR3 protein. The sample includes hundreds of thousands of distinct CDR3 sequences, around 15% of them seen just once. The sample consisted of blood. The receptors shown here come from a woman in her thirties or forties with Graves' ophthalmopathy.

The genes are TRBV12-3 or TRBV12-4 and TRBJ1-2; TRBD1 matches at 7 bases. V shed 6 bases and J 7 bases; nucleotides not matched to a gene: 11. CDR3 size: 14 residues. The CDR3 region is CASRPSGTASGYTF. Written as DNA, the CDR3 is TGTGCCAGCAGGCCCTCCGGGACAGCCTCTGGCTACACCTTC.

This clonotype was seen only a few times. The V and J genes are TRBV7-9 and TRBJ2-7, with D unresolved. Trimming shortened V by 7 bases and J by 0 bases, and 10 bases separated the two germline ends. Germline V gene lookup returns CDR1 SEHNR and CDR2 FQNEAQ (reference sequence). The CDR3 has 13 residues. CDR3 coding DNA: TGTGCCAGCAATGCGTTTCCCTCCTACGAGCAGTACTTC. Translated: CASNAFPSYEQYF.

This clonotype was found many times. The gene calls are TRBV19 and TRBJ1-5, with D tentatively TRBD1 (6 bases). The CDR3 consists of 13 residues. Trimming took off 8 bases at V and 4 bases at J, with 12 bases between the two ends. In germline, CDR1 is LNHDA, CDR2 SQIVND (reference sequence). CDR3 DNA sequence: TGTGCCAGTGCCGGGACACCGAATCAGCCCCAGCATTTT. It is translated as CASAGTPNQPQHF.

This clonotype was recorded at least ten times. The chain uses TRBV29-1 and TRBJ2-7, with D maybe TRBD1 (5 bases). The CDR3 length is 12 residues. The germline V and J ends were trimmed by 4 bases and 1 base, with 8 bases remaining between them. The germline CDR1 and CDR2 sequences are SQVTM and ANQGSEA. The CDR3 is CSVADTSYEQYF. The CDR3 nucleotides read TGCAGCGTTGCGGACACGTCCTACGAGCAGTACTTC.

The V call is TRBV28, the J call TRBJ1-2, with 9 bases identical to TRBD1. The CDR3 runs to 13 residues. J was trimmed by 6 bases and V by 4 bases; bases with no gene match: 3. Germline CDR1 and CDR2: MDHEN and SYDVKM. The CDR3 loop is CASSSQGAHGYTF. As DNA, the CDR3 is TGTGCCAGCAGTTCACAGGGGGCCCATGGCTACACCTTC.

This clonotype was detected many times. The rearrangement uses TRBV20-1 and TRBJ2-7; a weak D match, TRBD2 (5 bases). V was shortened by 2 bases and J by 0 bases, with 8 bases between the two germline ends. Germline assignment: CDR1 DFQATT and CDR2 SNEGSKA (reference sequence). This CDR3 contains 13 residues. For the CDR3, the DNA is TGCAGTGCTAGAATAGCGAGCTCCTACGAGCAGTACTTC. Translating gives CSARIASSYEQYF.

This clonotype was recorded many times. V usage is TRBV10-3 and J usage is TRBJ2-2; D is uncertain. Trimming cost V 10 bases and J 5 bases, with 11 bases left between them. Germline V lookup: CDR1 ENHRY, CDR2 SYGVKD. The CDR3 loop spans 12 amino acids. CDR3 nucleotides: TGTGCCACCCTGAAAACGACCGGGGAGCTGTTTTTT. Protein: CATLKTTGELFF.

Many counts were recorded for this clonotype. V and J are TRBV29-1 and TRBJ1-2; maybe TRBD1 (6 bases). The CDR3 contains 15 residues. Germline CDR1 and CDR2: SQVTM and ANQGSEA. Trimming took 4 bases from V and 0 from J, leaving 15 bases between them. CDR3 sequence: CSVVGAQGANYGYTF. CDR3 in DNA: TGCAGCGTTGTGGGGGCACAAGGGGCTAACTATGGCTACACCTTC.

This clonotype appeared many times. The chain recombines TRBV12-3 or TRBV12-4 with TRBJ1-3; no reliable D call. This CDR3 region has 14 residues. The ends were cut back, 6 bases at V and 0 bases at J, with 9 bases in the middle. The DNA of the CDR3 is TGTGCCAGCAGGCAAGCATACTCTGGAAACACCATATATTTT. It codes for CASRQAYSGNTIYF.

This clonotype was seen ten or more times. The V call is TRBV9, the J call TRBJ2-7, with 9 bases aligning to TRBD1. CDR3 length: 17 amino acids. Germline trimming cut 0 bases from V and 7 bases from J; bases unmatched to any gene: 14. CDR1 is SGDLS, CDR2 YYNGEE, per germline. CDR3 sequence reads: CASSVDGQGWSVREQYF. Here the CDR3 DNA reads TGTGCCAGCAGCGTAGATGGACAGGGGTGGTCGGTAAGGGAGCAGTACTTC.

At least ten counts were recorded for this clonotype. This chain joins TRBV29-1 and TRBJ2-5; maybe TRBD1 (6 bases). Germline assignment: CDR1 SQVTM and CDR2 ANQGSEA. The CDR3 totals 13 residues. The V and J ends lost 3 bases and 4 bases respectively, with 12 bases between them. The CDR3 sequence is CSVDVSGVETQYF. The DNA of the CDR3 is TGCAGCGTTGATGTCTCAGGGGTAGAGACCCAGTACTTC.

This clonotype came up many times. The chain joins TRBV6-1 to TRBJ2-5; the match to TRBD1 covers 9 bases. This CDR3 has 15 residues. The V gene's germline CDR1 is MNHNS and CDR2 SASEGT. Losses at the gene ends were 4 bases for V and 4 bases for J; bases not matched to a gene: 7. CDR3 in amino acids: CASSAGTGWPETQYF. The CDR3 DNA is TGTGCCAGCAGTGCCGGGACAGGGTGGCCAGAGACCCAGTACTTC.

This clonotype was seen many times. The chain employs TRBV12-3 or TRBV12-4 and TRBJ1-2, with 7 bases lining up with TRBD1. V was pared by 6 bases and J by 0 bases, with 7 bases of the junction left unmatched. The CDR3 is made up of 15 amino acids. Here the CDR3 reads CASSLAGGSNYGYTF. CDR3 bases: TGTGCCAGCAGCCTAGCAGGGGGGTCTAACTATGGCTACACCTTC.

Many counts were recorded for this clonotype. This sequence joins TRBV19 and TRBJ1-1; D is uncertain. The CDR3 sequence is 12 residues long. CDR1 is LNHDA and CDR2 is SQIVND in the germline V gene (reference sequence). The ends were cut back, 6 bases at V and 1 base at J, with 6 bases in the middle. The CDR3 loop is CASRSSNTEAFF. The CDR3 DNA reads as TGTGCCAGTAGATCCTCGAACACTGAAGCTTTCTTT.